The 6 T cell receptor beta chains listed next were all sequenced from one sample in a study of blood T cell repertoires in COVID-19. TCRdb keeps only in-frame clones here, not all; method: immunoSEQ multiplex PCR. This sample carries over 400,000 clones, more than 85% of them seen once, and the ten largest clones take roughly 8.5%. The sample taken for sequencing was PBMCs or T cells enriched from blood (not recorded which). These receptors were taken from a woman aged 55-69 years who had recovered from COVID-19.

The CDR3 protein is CASSLDPGLRGSEAFF. The CDR3 DNA follows: TGTGCCAGCAGCTTAGATCCGGGACTAAGGGGGAGTGAAGCTTTCTTT. The rearrangement links TRBV7-9 to TRBJ1-1; possible D gene TRBD1, 6 bases. Germline V gene data show CDR1 as SEHNR and CDR2 as FQNEAQ (reference sequence). The CDR3 spans 16 residues. Trimming took off 1 base at V and 7 bases at J, with 19 bases between the two ends.

The chain is built from TRBV5-1 and TRBJ1-6; D is unresolved. Germline CDR1 reads SGHRS; CDR2 reads YFSETQ. The CDR3 is 16 residues long. Trimming stripped 0 bases from V and 3 bases from J, with 10 bases between. CDR3 sequence reads: CASSLGDTFYNSPLHF. Here the CDR3 DNA reads TGCGCCAGCAGCTTGGGTGACACGTTCTATAATTCACCCCTCCACTTT.

The gene calls are TRBV19 and TRBJ2-5; TRBD1 is a possible D gene (6 bases). V was cut by 6 bases and J by 3 bases, with 20 bases left in between. Germline-derived CDR1 and CDR2 are LNHDA and SQIVND (reference sequence). The CDR3 is made up of 16 amino acids. In DNA, the CDR3 is TGTGCCAGTAGCCCAGAGCCGGGACAACTGAAAGAGACCCAGTACTTC. Translating gives CASSPEPGQLKETQYF.

The chain combines TRBV7-2 with TRBJ2-5; 12 bases fit TRBD2. In germline, CDR1 is SGHTA, CDR2 FQGNSA. The CDR3 extends over 18 amino acids. The V segment lost 1 base and the J segment 5 bases; nucleotides outside the gene matches: 11. The DNA for the CDR3 is TGTGCCAGCAGCTTAGGACTAGCGGGGGCCCACAGGGTGGAGACCCAGTACTTC. Amino acids: CASSLGLAGAHRVETQYF.

The chain employs TRBV3-1 (or the pseudogene TRBV3-2) and TRBJ2-7, with D maybe TRBD2 (5 bases). The germline V gene encodes CDR1 LGHDT and CDR2 YNNKEL (reference sequence). This CDR3 has 12 residues. Trimming cost V 1 base and J 7 bases, with 8 bases left between them. The CDR3 loop is CASSQGPGEQYV. For the CDR3, the DNA is TGTGCCAGCAGCCAAGGACCGGGGGAGCAGTACGTC.

This clone was counted a single time. The rearrangement links TRBV3-1 (or the pseudogene TRBV3-2) to TRBJ1-4; a weak D match, TRBD1 (5 bases). The V end was cut by 4 bases, the J end by 8 bases, with 14 bases between. The CDR3 sequence is 14 residues long. The germline CDR1 and CDR2 sequences are LGHDT and YNNKEL (reference sequence). In DNA form, the CDR3 reads TGTGCCAGCAGCCCTTTGAGGGGAGGGGAAAAACTGTTTTTT. Encoded protein: CASSPLRGGEKLFF.